This TCR beta chain was observed in a study of blood T cell repertoires in COVID-19. The assay was immunoSEQ multiplex PCR, and TCRdb's table has in-frame clones only and misses some. Of around 250,000 clones in the sample, 88% were seen once. Cohort placement rested on clinical history that participants reported themselves. V was trimmed by 7 bases and J by 7 bases, leaving 17 bases between them. CDR3 length: 15 residues. Germline-derived CDR1 and CDR2 are LNHDA and SQIVND (reference sequence). What was sequenced was PBMCs or T cells enriched from blood (not recorded which). This receptor was obtained from a woman aged 40 to 50 who had been exposed to COVID-19. V and J are TRBV19 and TRBJ1-6; D is uncertain. In DNA form, the CDR3 reads TGTGCCAGTATCACGGTGGCAGGAGGGAATTCACCCCTCCACTTT. Its protein is CASITVAGGNSPLHF.